The clone carrying this TCR beta chain was found a few times. Its antigen is not known. This record belongs to a study of cytomegalovirus exposure and HLA in healthy donors. Looking at the study overall: Caucasian-associated ancestry cluster membership applied to approximately 84% of 300 to 450 genotyped donors. Whole-study results and caveats: HLA alleles were associated with fewer than 20,000 TCR beta sequences in a later analysis at 0.05 false discovery rate.

Germline-derived CDR1 and CDR2 are SEHNR and FQNEAQ (reference sequence). Unmatched junction bases numbered 23, after V lost 5 bases and J lost 8 bases. The CDR3 loop spans 18 amino acids. PCR employed 60 Vbeta and 13 Jbeta primers. Sequenced by immunoSEQ multiplex PCR; TCRdb stores in-frame clones only, minus some. Seen here are 210,000 or so clones, roughly 90% observed once, and the top ten hold roughly 0.99%. The origin of this receptor is a woman aged 18 to 35 in good health and CMV-seronegative. V and J are TRBV7-9 and TRBJ1-1; 7 bases are shared with TRBD1. Sequencing used PBMCs. The CDR3 here is CASSLPRPGRGYNREAFF. The CDR3 DNA follows: TGTGCCAGCAGCCTCCCGAGACCGGGCAGGGGGTACAATAGGGAAGCTTTCTTT. The full variable domain, with the rest looked up from reference TRBV7-9 and TRBJ1-1, is DTGVSQNPRHKITKRGQNVTFRCDPISEHNRLYWYRQTLGQGPEFLTYFQNEAQLEKSRLLSDRFSAERPKGSFSTLEIQRTEQGDSAMYLCASSLPRPGRGYNREAFFGQGTRLTVV.